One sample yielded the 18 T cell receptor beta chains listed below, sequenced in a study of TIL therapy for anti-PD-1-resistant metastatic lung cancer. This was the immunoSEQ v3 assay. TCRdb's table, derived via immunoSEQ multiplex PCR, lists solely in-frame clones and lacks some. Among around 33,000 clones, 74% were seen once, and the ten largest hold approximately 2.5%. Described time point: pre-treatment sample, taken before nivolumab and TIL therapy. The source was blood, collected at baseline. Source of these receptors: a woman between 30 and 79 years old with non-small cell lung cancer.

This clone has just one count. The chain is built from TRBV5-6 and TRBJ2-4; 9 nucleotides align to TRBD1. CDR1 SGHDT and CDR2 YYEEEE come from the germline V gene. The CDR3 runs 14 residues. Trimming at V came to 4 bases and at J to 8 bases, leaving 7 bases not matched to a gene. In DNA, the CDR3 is TGTGCCAGCAGCACCGGACAGGGGAAGGACATTCAGTACTTC. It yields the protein CASSTGQGKDIQYF.

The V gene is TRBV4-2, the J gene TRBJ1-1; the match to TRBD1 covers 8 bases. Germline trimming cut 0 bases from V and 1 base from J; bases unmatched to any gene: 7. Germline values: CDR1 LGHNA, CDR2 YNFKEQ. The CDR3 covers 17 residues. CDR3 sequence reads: CASSQDPTGARNTEAFF. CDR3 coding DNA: TGTGCCAGCAGCCAAGATCCGACAGGGGCTCGGAACACTGAAGCTTTCTTT.

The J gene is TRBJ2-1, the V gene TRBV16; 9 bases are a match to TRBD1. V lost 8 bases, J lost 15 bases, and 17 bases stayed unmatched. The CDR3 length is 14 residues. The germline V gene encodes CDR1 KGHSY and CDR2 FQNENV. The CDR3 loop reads CASGTGTGPLGRFF. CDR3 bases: TGTGCCAGCGGGACCGGGACAGGGCCTTTGGGGCGGTTCTTC. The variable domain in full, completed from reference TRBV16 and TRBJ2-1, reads GEEVAQTPKHLVRGEGQKAKLYCAPIKGHSYVFWYQQVLKNEFKFLISFQNENVFDETGMPKERFSAKCLPNSPCSLEIQATKLEDSAVYFCASGTGTGPLGRFFGPGTRLTVL.

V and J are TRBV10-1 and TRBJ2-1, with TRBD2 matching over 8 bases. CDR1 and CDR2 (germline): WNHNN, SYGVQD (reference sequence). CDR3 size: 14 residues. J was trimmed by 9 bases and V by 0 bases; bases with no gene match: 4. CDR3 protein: CASSESDGGGEQFF. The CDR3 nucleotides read TGCGCCAGCAGTGAGTCGGACGGGGGGGGTGAGCAGTTCTTC.

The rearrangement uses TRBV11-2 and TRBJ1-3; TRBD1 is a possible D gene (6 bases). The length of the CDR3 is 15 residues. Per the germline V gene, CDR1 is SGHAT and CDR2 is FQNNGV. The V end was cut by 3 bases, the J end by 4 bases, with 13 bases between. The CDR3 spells CASSLDSLAGNTIYF. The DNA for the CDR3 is TGTGCCAGCAGCTTGGACAGCCTCGCCGGAAACACCATATATTTT.

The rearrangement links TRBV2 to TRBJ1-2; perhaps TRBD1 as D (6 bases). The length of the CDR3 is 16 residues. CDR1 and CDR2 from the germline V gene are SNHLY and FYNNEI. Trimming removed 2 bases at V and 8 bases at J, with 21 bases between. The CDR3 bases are TGTGCCAGCAGTGAAAGTAATCAGGGGCGAAGTGGGGGCTACACCTTC. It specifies CASSESNQGRSGGYTF.

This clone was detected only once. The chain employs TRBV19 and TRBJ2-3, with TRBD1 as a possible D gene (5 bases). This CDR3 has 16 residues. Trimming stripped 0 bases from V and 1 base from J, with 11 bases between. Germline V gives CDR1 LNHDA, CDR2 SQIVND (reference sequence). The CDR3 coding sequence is TGTGCCAGTAGTATAGATGAGGTGACAGGCACAGATACGCAGTATTTT. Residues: CASSIDEVTGTDTQYF.

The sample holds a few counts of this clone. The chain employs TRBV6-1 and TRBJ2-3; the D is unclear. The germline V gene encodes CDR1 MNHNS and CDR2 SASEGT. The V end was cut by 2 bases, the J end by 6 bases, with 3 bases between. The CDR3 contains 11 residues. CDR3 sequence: CASSEMDTQYF. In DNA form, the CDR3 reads TGTGCCAGCAGTGAAATGGATACGCAGTATTTT.

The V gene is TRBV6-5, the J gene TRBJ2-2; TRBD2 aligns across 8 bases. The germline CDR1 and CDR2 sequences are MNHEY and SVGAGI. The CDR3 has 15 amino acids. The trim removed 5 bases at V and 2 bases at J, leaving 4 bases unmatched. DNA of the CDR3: TGTGCCAGCAGTCTGACTAGCGCCAACACCGGGGAGCTGTTTTTT. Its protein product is CASSLTSANTGELFF.

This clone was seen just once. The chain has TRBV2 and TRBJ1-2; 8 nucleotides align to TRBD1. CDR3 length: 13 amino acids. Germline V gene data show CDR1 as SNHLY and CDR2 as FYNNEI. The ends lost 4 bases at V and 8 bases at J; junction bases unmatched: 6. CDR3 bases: TGTGCCAGCAGTGCCTTGGGACAGGCGGGCTACACCTTC. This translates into CASSALGQAGYTF.

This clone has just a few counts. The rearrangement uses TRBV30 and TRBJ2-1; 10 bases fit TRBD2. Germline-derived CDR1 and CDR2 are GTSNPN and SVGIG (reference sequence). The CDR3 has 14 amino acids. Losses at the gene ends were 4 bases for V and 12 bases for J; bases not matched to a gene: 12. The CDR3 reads CAWKGLAGEGAQFF. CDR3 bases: TGTGCCTGGAAGGGGCTAGCGGGAGAGGGGGCGCAGTTCTTC.

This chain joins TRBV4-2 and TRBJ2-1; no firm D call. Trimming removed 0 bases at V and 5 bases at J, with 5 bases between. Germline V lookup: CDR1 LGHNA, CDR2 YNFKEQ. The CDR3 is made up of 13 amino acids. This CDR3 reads CASSQDTNNEQFF. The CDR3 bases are TGTGCCAGCAGCCAAGATACCAACAATGAGCAGTTCTTC.

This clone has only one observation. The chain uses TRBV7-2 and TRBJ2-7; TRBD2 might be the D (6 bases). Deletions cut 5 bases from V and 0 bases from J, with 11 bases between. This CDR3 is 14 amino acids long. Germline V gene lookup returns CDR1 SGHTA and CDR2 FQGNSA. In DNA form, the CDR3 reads TGTGCCAGCAGCAGCGGGCCTATCTCCTACGAGCAGTACTTC. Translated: CASSSGPISYEQYF.

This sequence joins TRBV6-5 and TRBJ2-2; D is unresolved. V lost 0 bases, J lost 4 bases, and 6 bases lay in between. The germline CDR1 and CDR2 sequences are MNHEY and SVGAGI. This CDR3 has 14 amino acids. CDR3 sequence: CASSYSLRTGELFF. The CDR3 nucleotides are TGTGCCAGCAGTTACTCCCTCCGCACCGGGGAGCTGTTTTTT.

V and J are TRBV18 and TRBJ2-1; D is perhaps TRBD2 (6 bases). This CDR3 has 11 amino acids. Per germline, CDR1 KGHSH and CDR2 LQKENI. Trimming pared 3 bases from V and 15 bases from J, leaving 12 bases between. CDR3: CASSPEGNRFF. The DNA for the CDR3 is TGTGCCAGCTCACCGGAGGGTAATCGGTTCTTC.

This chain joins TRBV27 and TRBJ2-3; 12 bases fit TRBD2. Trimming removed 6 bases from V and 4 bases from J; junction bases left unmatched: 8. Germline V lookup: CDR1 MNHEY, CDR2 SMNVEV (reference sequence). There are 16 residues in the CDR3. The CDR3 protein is CASSRGTSGHPDTQYF. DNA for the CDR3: TGTGCCAGCAGCCGCGGGACTAGCGGGCATCCAGATACGCAGTATTTT.

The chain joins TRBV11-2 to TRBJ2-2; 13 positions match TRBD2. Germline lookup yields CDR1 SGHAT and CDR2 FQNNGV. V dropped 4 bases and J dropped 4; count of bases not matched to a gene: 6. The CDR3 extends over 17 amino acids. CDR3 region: CASSSPTSGRSTGELFF. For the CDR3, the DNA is TGTGCCAGCAGCTCCCCGACTAGCGGGAGGTCCACCGGGGAGCTGTTTTTT.

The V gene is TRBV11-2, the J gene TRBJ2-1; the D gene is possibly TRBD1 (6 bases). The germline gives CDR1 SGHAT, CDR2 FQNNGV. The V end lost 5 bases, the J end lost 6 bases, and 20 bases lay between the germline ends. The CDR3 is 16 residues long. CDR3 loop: CASSPLRGFGGNEQFF. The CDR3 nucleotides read TGTGCCAGCAGCCCACTTAGGGGGTTTGGGGGCAATGAGCAGTTCTTC.